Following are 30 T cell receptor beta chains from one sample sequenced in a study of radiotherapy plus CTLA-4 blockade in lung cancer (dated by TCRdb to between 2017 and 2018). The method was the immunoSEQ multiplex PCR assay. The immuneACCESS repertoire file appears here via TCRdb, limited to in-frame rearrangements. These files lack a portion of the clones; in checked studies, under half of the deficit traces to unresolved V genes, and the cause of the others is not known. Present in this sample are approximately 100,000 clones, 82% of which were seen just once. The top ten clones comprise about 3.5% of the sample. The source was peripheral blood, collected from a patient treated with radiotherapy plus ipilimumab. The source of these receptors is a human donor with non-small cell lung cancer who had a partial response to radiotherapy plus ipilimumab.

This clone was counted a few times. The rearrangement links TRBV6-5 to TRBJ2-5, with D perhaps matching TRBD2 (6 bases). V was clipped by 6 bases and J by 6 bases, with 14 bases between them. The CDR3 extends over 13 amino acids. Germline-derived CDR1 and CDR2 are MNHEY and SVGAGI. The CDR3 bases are TGTGCCAGCAGCCGAACTCTAGCGAAGACCCAGTACTTC. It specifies CASSRTLAKTQYF.

The CDR3 here is CASSQERGLGSTYNEQFF. Written as DNA, the CDR3 is TGCGCCAGCAGCCAAGAGAGGGGACTGGGAAGTACCTACAATGAGCAGTTCTTC. This rearrangement joins TRBV4-1 to TRBJ2-1, with a weak D call TRBD2 (6 bases). The V gene's germline CDR1 is MGHRA and CDR2 YSYEKL. The CDR3 consists of 18 residues. V lost 0 bases and J 2 bases, leaving 17 bases between the germline ends.

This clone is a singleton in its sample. CDR3 amino acids: CASSLTARIGSEQYF. In nucleotides, the CDR3 is TGTGCCAGCAGCTTGACGGCTAGGATCGGTAGCGAGCAGTACTTC. The chain has TRBV5-4 and TRBJ2-7; D call uncertain. CDR3 length: 15 residues. Deletions cut 1 base from V and 6 bases from J, with 17 bases between. Germline CDR1 SGHNT, CDR2 YYREEE (reference sequence).

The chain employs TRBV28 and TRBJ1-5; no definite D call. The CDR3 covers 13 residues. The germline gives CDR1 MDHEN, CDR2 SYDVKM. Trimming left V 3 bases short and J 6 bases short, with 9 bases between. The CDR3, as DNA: TGTGCCAGCAGTTTGGTAGCGAGTCAGCCCCAGCATTTT. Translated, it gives CASSLVASQPQHF.

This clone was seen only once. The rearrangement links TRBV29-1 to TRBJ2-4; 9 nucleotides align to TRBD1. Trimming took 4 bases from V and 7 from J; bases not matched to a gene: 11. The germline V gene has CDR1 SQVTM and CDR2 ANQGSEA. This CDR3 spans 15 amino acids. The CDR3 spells CSVARGTGKPNIQYF. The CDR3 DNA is TGCAGCGTTGCCCGCGGGACAGGGAAGCCGAACATTCAGTACTTC.

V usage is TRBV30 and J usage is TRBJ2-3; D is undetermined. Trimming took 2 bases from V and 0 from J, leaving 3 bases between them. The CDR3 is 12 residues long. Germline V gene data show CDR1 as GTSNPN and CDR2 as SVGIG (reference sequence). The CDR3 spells CAWSSSTDTQYF. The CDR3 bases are TGTGCCTGGAGTTCTAGCACAGATACGCAGTATTTT.

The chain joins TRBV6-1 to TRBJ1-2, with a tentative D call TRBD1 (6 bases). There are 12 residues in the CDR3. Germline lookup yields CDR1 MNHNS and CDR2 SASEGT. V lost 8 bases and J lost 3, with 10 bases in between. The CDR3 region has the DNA TGTGCCAGCCGCCCAGGGGACTATGGCTACACCTTC. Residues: CASRPGDYGYTF.

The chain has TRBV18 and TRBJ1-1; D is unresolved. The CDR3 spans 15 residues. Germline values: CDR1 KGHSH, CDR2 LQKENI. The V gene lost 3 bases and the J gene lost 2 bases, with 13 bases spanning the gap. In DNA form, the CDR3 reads TGTGCCAGCTCACCTATGAGGGCTCTAAACACTGAAGCTTTCTTT. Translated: CASSPMRALNTEAFF.

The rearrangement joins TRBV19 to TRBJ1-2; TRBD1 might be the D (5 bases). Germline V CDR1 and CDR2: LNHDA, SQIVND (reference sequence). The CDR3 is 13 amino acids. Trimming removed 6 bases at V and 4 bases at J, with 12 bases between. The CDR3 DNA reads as TGTGCCAGTAGCGGCAGGGAGGGCTATGGCTACACCTTC. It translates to CASSGREGYGYTF.

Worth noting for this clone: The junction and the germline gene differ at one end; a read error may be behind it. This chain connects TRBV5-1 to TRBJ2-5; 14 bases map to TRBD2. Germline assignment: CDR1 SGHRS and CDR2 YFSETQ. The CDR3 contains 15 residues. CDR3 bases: TGCGCCAGCAGCTCCGGGACTAGCGGGAGAGAGACCCAGCACTTC. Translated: CASSSGTSGRETQHF. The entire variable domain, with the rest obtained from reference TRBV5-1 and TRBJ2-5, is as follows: KAGVTQTPRYLIKTRGQQVTLSCSPISGHRSVSWYQQTPGQGLQFLFEYFSETQRNKGNFPGRFSGRQFSNSRSEMNVSTLELGDSALYLCASSSGTSGRETQHFGPGTRLLVL.

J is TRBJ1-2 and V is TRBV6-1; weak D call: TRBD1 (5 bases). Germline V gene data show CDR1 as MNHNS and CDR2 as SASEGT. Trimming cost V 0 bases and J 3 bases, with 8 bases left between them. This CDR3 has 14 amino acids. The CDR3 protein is CASSEAGGDYGYTF. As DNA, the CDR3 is TGTGCCAGCAGTGAAGCGGGAGGGGACTATGGCTACACCTTC.

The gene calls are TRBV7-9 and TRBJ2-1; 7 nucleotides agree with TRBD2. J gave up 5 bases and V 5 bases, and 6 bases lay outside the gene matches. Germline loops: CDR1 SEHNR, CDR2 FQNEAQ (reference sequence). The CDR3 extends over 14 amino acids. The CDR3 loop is CASSPGTTDNEQFF. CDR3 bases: TGTGCCAGCAGCCCCGGGACTACCGACAATGAGCAGTTCTTC.

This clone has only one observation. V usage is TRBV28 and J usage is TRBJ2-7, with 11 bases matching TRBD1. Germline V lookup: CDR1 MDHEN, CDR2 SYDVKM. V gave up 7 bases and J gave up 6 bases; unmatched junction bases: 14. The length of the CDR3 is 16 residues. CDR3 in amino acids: CASTRGQGVQEGEQYF. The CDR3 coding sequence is TGTGCCAGCACGCGGGGACAGGGGGTTCAGGAGGGCGAGCAGTACTTC.

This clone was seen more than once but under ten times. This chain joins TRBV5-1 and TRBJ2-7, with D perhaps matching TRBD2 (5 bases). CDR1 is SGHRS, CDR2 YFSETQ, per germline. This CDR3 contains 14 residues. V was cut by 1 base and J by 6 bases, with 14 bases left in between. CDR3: CASSLSAGSTEQYF. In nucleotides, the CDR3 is TGCGCCAGCAGCTTGTCCGCGGGCTCTACCGAGCAGTACTTC.

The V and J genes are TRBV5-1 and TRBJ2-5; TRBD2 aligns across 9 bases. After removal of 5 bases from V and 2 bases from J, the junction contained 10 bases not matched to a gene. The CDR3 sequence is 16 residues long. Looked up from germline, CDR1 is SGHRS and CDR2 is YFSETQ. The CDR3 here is CASSPSGTRVQETQYF. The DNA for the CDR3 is TGCGCCAGCAGTCCTAGCGGGACCAGGGTACAAGAGACCCAGTACTTC.

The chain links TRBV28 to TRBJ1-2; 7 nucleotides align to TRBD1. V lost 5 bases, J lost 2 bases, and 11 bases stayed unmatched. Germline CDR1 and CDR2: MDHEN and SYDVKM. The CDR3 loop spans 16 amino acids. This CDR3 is CASSTPGTARNYGYTF. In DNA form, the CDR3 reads TGTGCCAGCAGTACCCCCGGGACAGCCCGAAACTATGGCTACACCTTC.

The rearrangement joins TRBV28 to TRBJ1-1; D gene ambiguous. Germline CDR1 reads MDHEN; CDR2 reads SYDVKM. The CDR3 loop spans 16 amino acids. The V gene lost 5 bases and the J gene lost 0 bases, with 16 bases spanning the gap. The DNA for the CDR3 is TGTGCCAGCAGTCTCCCCCGGAGGCGCATGAACACTGAAGCTTTCTTT. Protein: CASSLPRRRMNTEAFF.

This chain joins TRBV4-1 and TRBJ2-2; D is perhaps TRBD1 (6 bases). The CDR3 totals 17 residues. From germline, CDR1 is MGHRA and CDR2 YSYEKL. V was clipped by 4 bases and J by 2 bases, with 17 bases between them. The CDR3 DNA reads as TGCGCCAGCAGCCGGTTGGGGGCTCCTGGAAACACCGGGGAGCTGTTTTTT. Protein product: CASSRLGAPGNTGELFF.

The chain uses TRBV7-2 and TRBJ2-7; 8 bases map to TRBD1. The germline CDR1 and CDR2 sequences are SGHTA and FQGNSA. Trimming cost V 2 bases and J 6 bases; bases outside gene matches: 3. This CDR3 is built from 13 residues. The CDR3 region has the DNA TGTGCCAGCAGCTTACAGGGGGCGGGCGAGCAGTACTTC. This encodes CASSLQGAGEQYF. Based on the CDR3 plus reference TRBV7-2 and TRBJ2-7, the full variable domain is GAGVSQSPSNKVTEKGKDVELRCDPISGHTALYWYRQSLGQGLEFLIYFQGNSAPDKSGLPSDRFSAERTGGSVSTLTIQRTQQEDSAVYLCASSLQGAGEQYFGPGTRLTVT.

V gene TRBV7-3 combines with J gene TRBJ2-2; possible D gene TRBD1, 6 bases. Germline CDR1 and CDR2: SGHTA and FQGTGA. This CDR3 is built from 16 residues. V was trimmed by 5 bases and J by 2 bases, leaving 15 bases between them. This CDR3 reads CASSLGAAGNTGELFF. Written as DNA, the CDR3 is TGTGCCAGCAGCCTGGGGGCGGCGGGTAACACCGGGGAGCTGTTTTTT.

CDR3 bases: TGTGCCAGCAACACACCCAGGGCGGATCAGCCCCAGCATTTT. As protein: CASNTPRADQPQHF. This rearrangement joins TRBV6-5 to TRBJ1-5; possibly TRBD1 for D (5 bases). Trimming removed 7 bases from V and 5 bases from J, with 15 bases in between. CDR1 MNHEY and CDR2 SVGAGI come from the germline V gene. The CDR3 runs 14 residues.

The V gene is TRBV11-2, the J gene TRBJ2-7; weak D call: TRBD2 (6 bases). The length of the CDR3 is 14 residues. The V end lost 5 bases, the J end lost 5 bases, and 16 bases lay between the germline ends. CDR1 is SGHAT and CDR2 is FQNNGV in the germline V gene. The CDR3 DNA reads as TGTGCCAGCAGCCTCTGGGACTGGCGAGACGAGCAGTACTTC. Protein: CASSLWDWRDEQYF.

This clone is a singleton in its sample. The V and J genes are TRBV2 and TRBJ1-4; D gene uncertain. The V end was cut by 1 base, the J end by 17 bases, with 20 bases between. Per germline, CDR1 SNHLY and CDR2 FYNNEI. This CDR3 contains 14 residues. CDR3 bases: TGTGCCAGCAGTGAAGTGGCCCCCTTTGACACAAACTTTTTT. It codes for CASSEVAPFDTNFF.

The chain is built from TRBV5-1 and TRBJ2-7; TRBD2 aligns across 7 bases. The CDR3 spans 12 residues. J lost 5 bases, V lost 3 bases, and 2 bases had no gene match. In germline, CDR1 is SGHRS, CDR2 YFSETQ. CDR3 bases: TGCGCCAGCAGCTCAGGGAGGGACGAGCAGTACTTC. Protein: CASSSGRDEQYF.

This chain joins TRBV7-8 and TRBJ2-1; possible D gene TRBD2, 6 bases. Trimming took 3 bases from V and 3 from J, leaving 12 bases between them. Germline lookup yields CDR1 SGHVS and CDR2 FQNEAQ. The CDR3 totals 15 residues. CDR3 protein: CASSFQGGDYNEQFF. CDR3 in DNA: TGTGCCAGCAGCTTTCAGGGCGGGGACTACAATGAGCAGTTCTTC.

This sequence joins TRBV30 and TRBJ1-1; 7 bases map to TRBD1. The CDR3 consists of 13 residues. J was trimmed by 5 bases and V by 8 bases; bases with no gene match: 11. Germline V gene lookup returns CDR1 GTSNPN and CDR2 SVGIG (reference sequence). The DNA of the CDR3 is TGTGCCGGATCACAGGGGAGAGGGACTGAAGCTTTCTTT. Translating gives CAGSQGRGTEAFF.

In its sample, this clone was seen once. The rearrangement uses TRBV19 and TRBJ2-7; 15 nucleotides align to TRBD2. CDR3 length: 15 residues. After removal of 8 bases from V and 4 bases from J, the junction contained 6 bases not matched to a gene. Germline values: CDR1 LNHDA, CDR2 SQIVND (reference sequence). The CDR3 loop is CASRQGLAGGYEQYF. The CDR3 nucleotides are TGTGCCAGTCGTCAGGGACTAGCGGGAGGTTACGAGCAGTACTTC.

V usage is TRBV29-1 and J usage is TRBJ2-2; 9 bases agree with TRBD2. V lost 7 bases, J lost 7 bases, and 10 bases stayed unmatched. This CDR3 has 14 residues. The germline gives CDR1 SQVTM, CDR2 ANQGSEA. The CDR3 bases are TGCAGCGCCTTGGGACTAGCAAACTTCGGGGAGCTGTTTTTT. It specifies CSALGLANFGELFF.

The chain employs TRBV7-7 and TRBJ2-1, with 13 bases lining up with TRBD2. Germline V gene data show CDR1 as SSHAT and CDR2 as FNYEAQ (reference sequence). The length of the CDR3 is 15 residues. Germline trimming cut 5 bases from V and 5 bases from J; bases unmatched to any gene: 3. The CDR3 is CASSPGLAGNNEQFF. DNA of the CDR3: TGTGCCAGCAGCCCGGGACTAGCGGGAAACAATGAGCAGTTCTTC.

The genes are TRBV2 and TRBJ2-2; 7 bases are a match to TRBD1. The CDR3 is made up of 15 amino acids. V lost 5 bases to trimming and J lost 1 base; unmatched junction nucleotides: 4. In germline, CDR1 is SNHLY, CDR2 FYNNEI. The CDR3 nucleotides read TGTGCCAGCAGTTCCGACAGGGTGAACACCGGGGAGCTGTTTTTT. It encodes CASSSDRVNTGELFF. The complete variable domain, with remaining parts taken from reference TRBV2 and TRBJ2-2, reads EPEVTQTPSHQVTQMGQEVILRCVPISNHLYFYWYRQILGQKVEFLVSFYNNEISEKSEIFDDQFSVERPDGSNFTLKIRSTKLEDSAMYFCASSSDRVNTGELFFGEGSRLTVL.